This TCR beta chain was sequenced during a study of neurological immune-mediated disorders. With 10-nucleotide random UMIs included, cDNA was synthesized by 5'RACE. TCRdb fed the 5' RACE reads into MiXCR, producing one record per CDR3 protein. The repertoire holds about 95,000 distinct CDR3 sequences, with about 3.8% as singletons. V gave up 5 bases and J gave up 1 base, with 14 bases separating them. This CDR3 comprises 14 residues. Germline assignment: CDR1 DFQATT and CDR2 SNEGSKA (reference sequence). Regarding the study as a whole: Phylogenetic analysis grouped 18 of 34 multiple sclerosis patients' repertoires together, suggesting a possible repertoire signature.

This clonotype was observed at least ten times. The antigen is not known. J is TRBJ1-1 and V is TRBV20-1, with TRBD1 as a possible D gene (5 bases). The receptor was isolated from a woman younger than 30 with multiple sclerosis. The sequencing sample was made of PBMCs. CDR3 loop: CSAQGPPGNTEAFF. DNA for the CDR3: TGCAGTGCTCAGGGTCCTCCGGGGAACACTGAAGCTTTCTTT.